The subject of this entry is one T cell receptor beta chain. Its antigen is not known. Focal radiation and CTLA-4 blockade (ipilimumab) were tested in chemo-refractory metastatic non-small-cell lung cancer patients. The source of the sample is a study of radiotherapy plus CTLA-4 blockade in lung cancer. At the level of the study: Objective responses were observed in around 17% of patients, and disease control was achieved by roughly 30%.

V dropped 0 bases and J dropped 1; count of bases not matched to a gene: 4. The germline V gene has CDR1 MGHRA and CDR2 YSYEKL. CDR3 length: 16 amino acids. Assay used: immunoSEQ multiplex PCR; TCRdb lists only in-frame clones, some missing. The sample comprises more than 75,000 clones, roughly 78% of which are singletons, and about an eighth rests with the top ten. Whole-study results and caveats: Researchers report tumor-derived TCR clones expanding in blood after radiotherapy plus ipilimumab. Per reports, early blood T cell clone dynamics, plus interferon-beta, forecast response most strongly.

This chain connects TRBV4-1 to TRBJ1-2; 8 positions agree with TRBD1. The sequence was obtained from a human donor with non-small cell lung cancer that progressed on radiotherapy plus ipilimumab. The source was peripheral blood, collected from a patient treated with radiotherapy plus ipilimumab. The CDR3 DNA is TGCGCCAGCAGCCAAGATCGCGGACAGGGTAACTATGGCTACACCTTC. Translating gives CASSQDRGQGNYGYTF.